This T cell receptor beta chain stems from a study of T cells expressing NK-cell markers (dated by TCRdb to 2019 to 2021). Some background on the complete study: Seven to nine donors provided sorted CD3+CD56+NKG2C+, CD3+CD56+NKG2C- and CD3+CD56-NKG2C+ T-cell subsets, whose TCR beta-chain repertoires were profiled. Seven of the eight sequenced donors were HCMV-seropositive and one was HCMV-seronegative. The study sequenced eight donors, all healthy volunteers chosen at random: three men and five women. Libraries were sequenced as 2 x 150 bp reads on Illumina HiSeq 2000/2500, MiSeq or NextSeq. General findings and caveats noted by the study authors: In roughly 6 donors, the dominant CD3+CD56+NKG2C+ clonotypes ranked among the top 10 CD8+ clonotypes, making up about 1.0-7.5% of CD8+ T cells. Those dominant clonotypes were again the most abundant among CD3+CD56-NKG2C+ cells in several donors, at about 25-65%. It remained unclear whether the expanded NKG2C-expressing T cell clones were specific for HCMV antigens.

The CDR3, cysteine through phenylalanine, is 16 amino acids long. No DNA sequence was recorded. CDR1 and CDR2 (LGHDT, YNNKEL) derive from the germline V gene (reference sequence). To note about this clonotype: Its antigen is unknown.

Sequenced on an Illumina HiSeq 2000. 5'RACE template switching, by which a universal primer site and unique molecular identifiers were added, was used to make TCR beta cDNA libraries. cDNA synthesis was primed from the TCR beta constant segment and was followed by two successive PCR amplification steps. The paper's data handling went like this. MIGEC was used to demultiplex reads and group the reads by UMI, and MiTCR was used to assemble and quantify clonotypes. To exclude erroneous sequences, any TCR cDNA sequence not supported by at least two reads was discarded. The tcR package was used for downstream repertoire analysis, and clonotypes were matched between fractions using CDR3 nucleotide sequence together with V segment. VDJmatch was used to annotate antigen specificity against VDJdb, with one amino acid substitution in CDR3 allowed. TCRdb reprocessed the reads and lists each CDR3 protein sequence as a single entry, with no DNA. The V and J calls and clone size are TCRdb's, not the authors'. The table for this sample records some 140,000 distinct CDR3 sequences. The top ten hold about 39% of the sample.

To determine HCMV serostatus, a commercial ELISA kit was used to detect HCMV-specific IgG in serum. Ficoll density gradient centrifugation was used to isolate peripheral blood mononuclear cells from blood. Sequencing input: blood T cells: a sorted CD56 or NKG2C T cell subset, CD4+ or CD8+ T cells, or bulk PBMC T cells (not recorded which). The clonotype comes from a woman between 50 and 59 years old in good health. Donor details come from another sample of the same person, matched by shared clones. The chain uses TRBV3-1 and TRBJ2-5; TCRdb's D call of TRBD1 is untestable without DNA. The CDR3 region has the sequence CASSQDRTGHWETQYF.